The 31 T cell receptor beta chains reported below all come from one sample, sequenced in a study of blood T cells in healthy people across ages. Then a second PCR, running roughly 6 to 12 cycles, was carried out with a sample-barcoded 5' primer and a J-beta primer mix. TCRdb redid the calling of the 5' RACE reads with MiXCR, one entry per CDR3 protein. The sample has about 1.4 million distinct CDR3 sequences; around 59% are singletons. Sequencing input: blood. The receptors were gathered from a young man in good health.

This chain uses TRBV5-1 with TRBJ1-1; possible D gene TRBD1, 6 bases. Trimming left V 0 bases short and J 5 bases short, with 14 bases between. This CDR3 has 15 amino acids. Germline values: CDR1 SGHRS, CDR2 YFSETQ. CDR3 sequence (DNA): TGCGCCAGCAGCTTGGCCCTCGGACAGAGAACTGAAGCTTTCTTT. Protein: CASSLALGQRTEAFF.

This clonotype turned up a few times. The chain uses TRBV11-2 and TRBJ2-4; D is ambiguous. CDR3 size: 12 residues. Germline loops: CDR1 SGHAT, CDR2 FQNNGV. The ends were cut back, 1 base at V and 10 bases at J, with 8 bases in the middle. The CDR3 nucleotides are TGTGCCAGCAGCTTAGTGGGCAAAATTCAGTACTTC. Encoded protein: CASSLVGKIQYF.

Only a few counts were recorded for this clonotype. This chain connects TRBV20-1 to TRBJ2-7; D might be TRBD1 or TRBD2, each matching 5 bases. The CDR3 runs to 16 residues. Germline V gene lookup returns CDR1 DFQATT and CDR2 SNEGSKA (reference sequence). V dropped 0 bases and J dropped 7 bases, with 22 bases sitting between them. The CDR3 sequence is CSARDQRGSYSGEQYF. In DNA, the CDR3 is TGCAGTGCTAGAGATCAGAGAGGGTCTTATTCAGGGGAGCAGTACTTC.

This clonotype was seen only a few times. One end of the junction is discordant with germline, which a read error may explain. The rearrangement links TRBV13 to TRBJ1-1; the D gene is possibly TRBD1 (5 bases). In germline, CDR1 is PRHDT, CDR2 FYEKMQ (reference sequence). The CDR3 is made up of 15 amino acids. This CDR3 reads CASSSRGSSNTEAFF. In DNA form, the CDR3 reads TGTGCTAGCAGCTCTAGGGGATCCTCGAACACTGAAGCTTTCTTT.

The V and J genes are TRBV20-1 and TRBJ1-2, with TRBD1 identical over 7 bases. The CDR3 spans 14 residues. The germline V gene encodes CDR1 DFQATT and CDR2 SNEGSKA (reference sequence). J lost 4 bases, V lost 1 base, and 6 bases had no gene match. The CDR3 DNA follows: TGCAGTGCTAGAGTTCCGACAGGGCCCTATGGCTACACCTTC. Translation: CSARVPTGPYGYTF.

The J gene is TRBJ2-7, the V gene TRBV5-1, with D possibly being TRBD1 (6 bases). Between the trimmed V and J ends, which lost 4 bases and 3 bases, there was a span of 17 bases. The CDR3 length is 15 residues. In germline, CDR1 is SGHRS, CDR2 YFSETQ. The CDR3 here is CASSLTGTTFYEQYF. CDR3 DNA: TGCGCCAGCAGCCTCACCGGGACAACCTTCTACGAGCAGTACTTC.

This chain uses TRBV2 with TRBJ1-1, with TRBD1 as a possible D gene (6 bases). The length of the CDR3 is 12 residues. CDR1 is SNHLY, CDR2 FYNNEI, per germline. The V gene lost 7 bases and the J gene lost 11 bases, with 17 bases spanning the gap. CDR3 in DNA: TGTGCCAGCATCACAGGGTTGTCGAAGGCTTTCTTT. Translation: CASITGLSKAFF.

The chain recombines TRBV9 with TRBJ2-5, with 12 bases aligning to TRBD2. This CDR3 contains 16 residues. The ends lost 4 bases at V and 4 bases at J; junction bases unmatched: 8. Looked up from germline, CDR1 is SGDLS and CDR2 is YYNGEE. The CDR3 protein is CASSTRLAGVVETQYF. The CDR3 DNA reads as TGTGCCAGCAGCACACGACTAGCGGGAGTTGTAGAGACCCAGTACTTC.

The J gene is TRBJ1-1, the V gene TRBV6-6; D is unclear. Trimming removed 4 bases at V and 1 base at J, with 10 bases between. The CDR3 has 14 amino acids. Germline CDR1 MNHNY, CDR2 SVGAGI (reference sequence). The CDR3 DNA is TGTGCCAGCAGTTTCCCCGAGCCGAACACTGAAGCTTTCTTT. This gives the protein CASSFPEPNTEAFF.

The chain is built from TRBV27 and TRBJ2-3, with TRBD1 matching 12 bases. V trimming: 3 bases; J trimming: 1 base; junction bases outside the gene matches: 2. The germline CDR1 and CDR2 sequences are MNHEY and SMNVEV (reference sequence). The CDR3 has 16 residues. Here the CDR3 reads CASSFRDRGRTDTQYF. CDR3 in DNA: TGTGCCAGCAGTTTTAGGGACAGGGGGCGCACAGATACGCAGTATTTT.

The chain is built from TRBV11-2 and TRBJ2-7; 7 bases align to TRBD1. This CDR3 has 16 residues. CDR1 SGHAT and CDR2 FQNNGV come from the germline V gene. Germline trimming cut 5 bases from V and 0 bases from J; bases unmatched to any gene: 10. In DNA, the CDR3 is TGTGCCAGCAGCCGTTCTACCGGGACAGACTCCTACGAGCAGTACTTC. This encodes CASSRSTGTDSYEQYF.

The genes are TRBV11-2 and TRBJ2-2; 7 nucleotides align to TRBD1. Trimming removed 4 bases from V and 7 bases from J; junction bases left unmatched: 6. The CDR3 sequence is 14 residues long. Germline V gene sequence: CDR1 SGHAT, CDR2 FQNNGV. In DNA form, the CDR3 reads TGTGCCAGCAGCTCGGGACAGCTTAACGGGGAGCTGTTTTTT. Encoded protein: CASSSGQLNGELFF.

The chain links TRBV2 to TRBJ1-2; maybe TRBD1 (5 bases). Germline CDR1 is SNHLY and CDR2 is FYNNEI. Trimming stripped 7 bases from V and 4 bases from J, with 13 bases between. This CDR3 is 13 amino acids long. CDR3: CASTEGLGYGYTF. Here the CDR3 DNA reads TGTGCCAGCACGGAGGGGTTGGGCTATGGCTACACCTTC.

The V gene is TRBV11-1, the J gene TRBJ2-2; D is tentatively TRBD1 or TRBD2 (5 bases each). V dropped 5 bases and J dropped 0 bases, with 16 bases sitting between them. The germline CDR1 and CDR2 sequences are SGHAT and FQDESV (reference sequence). This CDR3 has 17 residues. CDR3 amino acids: CASSKTRDAANTGELFF. The CDR3 DNA reads as TGTGCCAGCAGCAAAACCCGGGACGCCGCGAACACCGGGGAGCTGTTTTTT.

V and J are TRBV20-1 and TRBJ1-5; tentative D call: TRBD1 (5 bases). The germline V gene has CDR1 DFQATT and CDR2 SNEGSKA (reference sequence). The V and J ends lost 0 bases and 4 bases respectively, with 13 bases between them. The CDR3 extends over 15 amino acids. The CDR3 nucleotides are TGCAGTGCTAGAGAGGTAGACAGCATTAATCAGCCCCAGCATTTT. It yields the protein CSAREVDSINQPQHF.

The genes are TRBV2 and TRBJ2-4; TRBD2 might be the D (5 bases). CDR1 and CDR2 from the germline V gene are SNHLY and FYNNEI. The CDR3 extends over 15 amino acids. V lost 6 bases to trimming and J lost 0 bases, with 12 bases between them. The CDR3: CASSAGLVAKNIQYF. CDR3 nucleotide sequence: TGTGCCAGCAGCGCAGGACTCGTAGCCAAAAACATTCAGTACTTC.

The table lists this clonotype with a count of one. The chain is built from TRBV4-2 and TRBJ1-6, with D perhaps TRBD1 (5 bases). The CDR3 totals 12 residues. With 0 bases removed from V and 16 bases from J, the gap between germline ends came to 10 bases. From germline, CDR1 is LGHNA and CDR2 YNFKEQ. The CDR3 region is CASSQEAGLLHF. In DNA, the CDR3 is TGTGCCAGCAGCCAAGAGGCGGGGCTTCTCCACTTT.

V is TRBV6-5 and J is TRBJ2-1, with a possible D match to TRBD2 (6 bases). This CDR3 comprises 13 residues. Trimming shortened V by 8 bases and J by 6 bases, and 14 bases separated the two germline ends. CDR1 MNHEY and CDR2 SVGAGI come from the germline V gene. CDR3 DNA: TGTGCCAGCCGCGGGCTAGCGATCAATGAGCAGTTCTTC. This sequence encodes CASRGLAINEQFF.

The rearrangement joins TRBV4-3 to TRBJ1-1, with 7 nucleotides matching TRBD1. The germline V gene encodes CDR1 LGHNA and CDR2 YSLEER. Germline trimming cut 0 bases from V and 6 bases from J; bases unmatched to any gene: 10. This CDR3 has 16 residues. This chain's CDR3 is CASSQDPTGWKAEAFF. For the CDR3, the DNA is TGCGCCAGCAGCCAAGATCCGACAGGGTGGAAGGCTGAAGCTTTCTTT.

There are many counts of this clonotype. For the CDR3, the DNA is TGCAGTGCTCAGTACCAAGAGACCCAGTACTTC. It codes for CSAQYQETQYF. The chain has TRBV20-1 and TRBJ2-5; no clear D gene. CDR1 and CDR2 from the germline V gene are DFQATT and SNEGSKA (reference sequence). The V gene lost 5 bases and the J gene lost 0 bases, with 4 bases spanning the gap. The CDR3 is 11 residues long.

The gene calls are TRBV5-6 and TRBJ2-7, with D perhaps TRBD2 (6 bases). CDR1 and CDR2 from the germline V gene are SGHDT and YYEEEE. The CDR3 runs 16 residues. Trimming cost V 3 bases and J 2 bases, with 18 bases left between them. CDR3 bases: TGTGCCAGCAGCTGGAGCGCGGCGGGGAAGACCTACGAGCAGTACTTC. Amino acid sequence: CASSWSAAGKTYEQYF.

J is TRBJ2-3 and V is TRBV20-1, with TRBD2 matching 11 bases. V lost 4 bases, J lost 0 bases, and 9 bases stayed unmatched. The length of the CDR3 is 17 residues. Germline V lookup: CDR1 DFQATT, CDR2 SNEGSKA (reference sequence). The CDR3 here is CSANPILAGGSTDTQYF. DNA of the CDR3: TGCAGTGCTAACCCAATTCTAGCGGGGGGAAGCACAGATACGCAGTATTTT.

This clonotype was observed a handful of times. The rearrangement links TRBV27 to TRBJ2-7, with D perhaps being TRBD1 or TRBD2 (5 bases each). CDR3 length: 15 amino acids. Germline V gene lookup returns CDR1 MNHEY and CDR2 SMNVEV (reference sequence). With 4 bases removed from V and 2 bases from J, the gap between germline ends came to 15 bases. The CDR3 is CASSSTPGRAYEQYF. The CDR3 DNA is TGTGCCAGCAGTTCAACGCCGGGACGAGCCTACGAGCAGTACTTC.

The chain carries TRBV18 and TRBJ2-1; maybe TRBD2 (6 bases). Trimming took 3 bases from V and 7 from J, leaving 13 bases between them. The CDR3 has 14 amino acids. Germline V gene data show CDR1 as KGHSH and CDR2 as LQKENI. The CDR3 DNA is TGTGCCAGCTCACCTTCGGGACTCGAGAATGAGCAGTTCTTC. It translates to CASSPSGLENEQFF.

The chain combines TRBV28 with TRBJ1-2, with 12 positions matching TRBD1. The trim removed 5 bases at V and 7 bases at J, leaving 8 bases unmatched. The CDR3 has 15 residues. The germline V gene encodes CDR1 MDHEN and CDR2 SYDVKM. CDR3 nucleotide sequence: TGTGCCAGCAGTCCTGGGACAGGGGGCTTGGGTGGCTACACCTTC. Its translation: CASSPGTGGLGGYTF.

The rearrangement links TRBV20-1 to TRBJ2-3, with a weak D call TRBD2 (5 bases). In germline, CDR1 is DFQATT, CDR2 SNEGSKA (reference sequence). The CDR3 consists of 15 residues. Trimming cost V 1 base and J 0 bases, with 11 bases left between them. CDR3 protein: CSARVLAISTDTQYF. Written as DNA, the CDR3 is TGCAGTGCTAGAGTCCTAGCCATTAGCACAGATACGCAGTATTTT.

V usage is TRBV29-1 and J usage is TRBJ1-1; D ambiguous. CDR1 and CDR2 (germline): SQVTM, ANQGSEA. The ends were cut back, 6 bases at V and 4 bases at J, with 21 bases in the middle. The CDR3 length is 15 residues. This chain's CDR3 is CSVTQTTGRTTEAFF. The DNA of the CDR3 is TGCAGCGTGACCCAGACAACCGGGAGGACCACTGAAGCTTTCTTT.

CDR3 amino acids: CSALDRGFEQYF. For the CDR3, the DNA is TGCAGTGCTCTGGACAGGGGGTTCGAGCAGTACTTC. The rearrangement links TRBV20-1 to TRBJ2-4; 10 nucleotides agree with TRBD1. The last part of the DNA fits TRBJ2-7 better; the J call may be wrong. In germline, CDR1 is DFQATT, CDR2 SNEGSKA (reference sequence). The CDR3 consists of 12 residues.

V gene TRBV11-3 combines with J gene TRBJ2-7; D gene uncertain. Germline V lookup: CDR1 SGHNT, CDR2 YENEEA. V lost 5 bases to trimming and J lost 5 bases, with 10 bases between them. The CDR3 length is 12 residues. The CDR3 region is CASSGVPDEQYF. CDR3 sequence (DNA): TGTGCCAGCAGCGGCGTGCCGGACGAGCAGTACTTC.

The chain combines TRBV10-3 with TRBJ2-1; 13 positions match TRBD2. Germline assignment: CDR1 ENHRY and CDR2 SYGVKD. This CDR3 is 17 amino acids long. The V segment lost 6 bases and the J segment 4 bases; nucleotides outside the gene matches: 9. The CDR3 DNA reads TGTGCCATCAGGGGAGGGACTAGCGGGACTACTTACAATGAGCAGTTCTTC. Its translation is CAIRGGTSGTTYNEQFF.

The rearrangement uses TRBV12-5 and TRBJ2-7; 7 bases line up with TRBD1. Looked up from germline, CDR1 is LGHNT and CDR2 is FRNRAP. This CDR3 region has 16 residues. J was trimmed by 3 bases and V by 1 base; bases with no gene match: 9. CDR3 nucleotides: TGTGCTAGTGGTTTGGACGAAGGGGACAGACACTACGAGCAGTACTTC. It codes for CASGLDEGDRHYEQYF.